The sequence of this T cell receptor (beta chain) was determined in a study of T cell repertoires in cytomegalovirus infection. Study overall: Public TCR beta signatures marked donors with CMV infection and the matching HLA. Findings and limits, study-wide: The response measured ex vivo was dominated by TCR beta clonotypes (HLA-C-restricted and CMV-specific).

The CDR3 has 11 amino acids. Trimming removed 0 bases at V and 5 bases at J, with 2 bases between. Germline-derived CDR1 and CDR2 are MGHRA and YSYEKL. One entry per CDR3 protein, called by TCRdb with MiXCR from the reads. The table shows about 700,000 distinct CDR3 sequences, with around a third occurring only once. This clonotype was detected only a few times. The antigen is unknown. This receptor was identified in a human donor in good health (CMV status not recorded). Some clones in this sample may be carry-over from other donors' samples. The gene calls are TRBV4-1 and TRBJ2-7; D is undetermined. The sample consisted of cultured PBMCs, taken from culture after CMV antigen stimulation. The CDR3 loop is CASSQDHEQYF. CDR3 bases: TGCGCCAGCAGCCAAGATCACGAGCAGTACTTC.